The clone carrying this T cell receptor (beta chain) was observed at least ten times. Its specificity is not known. The data were taken from a study of neurological immune-mediated disorders. General study points: Multiple sclerosis, the disease with the least TCR clonal expansion, fell below healthy controls, whereas HTLV-1-associated myelopathy showed the most. Because no CDR3 amino acid sequences were shared across subjects by expanded clones, private repertoires were suggested in all groups.

The cDNA came from 5'RACE with 10-nucleotide random UMIs. TCRdb recomputed calls from the 5' RACE reads with MiXCR, one row per CDR3 protein. The repertoire holds 60,000 to 90,000 distinct CDR3 sequences, with roughly a tenth as singletons. Time point noted: longitudinal time-point 1 (baseline). The controls, all healthy individuals, were blood bank volunteers in Maryland, USA. Germline CDR1 MRHNA, CDR2 SNTAGT. With 5 bases removed from V and 5 bases from J, the gap between germline ends came to 12 bases. The CDR3 is 14 residues long. The sample consisted of PBMCs. V usage is TRBV6-4 and J usage is TRBJ2-2, with D maybe TRBD2 (6 bases). The sequence was collected from a man aged 25 to 45 in good health. The CDR3 region has the DNA TGTGCCAGCAGTCCAATCGGGGGTACCGGGGAGCTGTTTTTT. Translation gives CASSPIGGTGELFF.